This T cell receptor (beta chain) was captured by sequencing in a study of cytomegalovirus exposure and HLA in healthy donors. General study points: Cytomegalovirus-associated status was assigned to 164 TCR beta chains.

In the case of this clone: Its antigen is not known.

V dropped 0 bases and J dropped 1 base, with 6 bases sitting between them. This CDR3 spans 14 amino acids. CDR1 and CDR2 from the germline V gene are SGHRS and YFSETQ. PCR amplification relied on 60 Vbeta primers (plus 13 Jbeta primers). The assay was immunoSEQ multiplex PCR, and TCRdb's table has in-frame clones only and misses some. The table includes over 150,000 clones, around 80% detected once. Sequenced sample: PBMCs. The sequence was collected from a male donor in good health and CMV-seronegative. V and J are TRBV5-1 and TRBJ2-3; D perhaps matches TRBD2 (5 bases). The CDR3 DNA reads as TGCGCCAGCAGCTTGGAAGCGGGCACAGATACGCAGTATTTT. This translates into CASSLEAGTDTQYF.